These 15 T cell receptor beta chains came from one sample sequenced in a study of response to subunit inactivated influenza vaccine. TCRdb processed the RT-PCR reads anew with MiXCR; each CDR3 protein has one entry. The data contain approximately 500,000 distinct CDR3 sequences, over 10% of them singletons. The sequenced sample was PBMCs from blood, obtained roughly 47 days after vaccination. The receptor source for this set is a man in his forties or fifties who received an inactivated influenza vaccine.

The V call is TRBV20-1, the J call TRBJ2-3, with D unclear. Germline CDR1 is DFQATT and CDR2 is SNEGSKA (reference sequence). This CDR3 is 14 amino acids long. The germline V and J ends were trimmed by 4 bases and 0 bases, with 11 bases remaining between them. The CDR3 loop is CSAIGRSSTDTQYF. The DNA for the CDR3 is TGCAGTGCTATCGGGCGGAGTAGCACAGATACGCAGTATTTT.

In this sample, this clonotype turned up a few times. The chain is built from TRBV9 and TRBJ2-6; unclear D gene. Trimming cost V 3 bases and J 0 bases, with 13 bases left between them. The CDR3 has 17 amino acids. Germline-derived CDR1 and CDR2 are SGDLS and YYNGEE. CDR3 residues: CASSAGFDGSGANVLTF. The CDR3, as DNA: TGTGCCAGCAGCGCCGGATTCGACGGCTCTGGGGCCAACGTCCTGACTTTC.

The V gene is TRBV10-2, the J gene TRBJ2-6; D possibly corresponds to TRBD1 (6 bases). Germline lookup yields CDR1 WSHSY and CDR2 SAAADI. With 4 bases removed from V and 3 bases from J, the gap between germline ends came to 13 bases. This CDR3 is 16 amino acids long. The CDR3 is CASSGTGSFGANVLTF. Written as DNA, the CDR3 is TGCGCCAGCAGTGGCACAGGGTCTTTTGGGGCCAACGTCCTGACTTTC.

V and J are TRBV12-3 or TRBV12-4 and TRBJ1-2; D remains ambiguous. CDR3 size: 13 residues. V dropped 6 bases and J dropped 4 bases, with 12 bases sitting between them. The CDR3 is CASSVDGSYGYTF. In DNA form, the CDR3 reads TGTGCCAGCAGCGTCGACGGTAGCTATGGCTACACCTTC.

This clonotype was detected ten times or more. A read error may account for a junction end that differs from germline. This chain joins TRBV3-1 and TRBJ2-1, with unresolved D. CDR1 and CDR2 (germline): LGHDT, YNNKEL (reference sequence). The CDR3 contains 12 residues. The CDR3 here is CASSQSGNEQFF. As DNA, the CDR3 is TGCGCCAGCAGCCAAAGTGGGAATGAGCAGTTCTTC.

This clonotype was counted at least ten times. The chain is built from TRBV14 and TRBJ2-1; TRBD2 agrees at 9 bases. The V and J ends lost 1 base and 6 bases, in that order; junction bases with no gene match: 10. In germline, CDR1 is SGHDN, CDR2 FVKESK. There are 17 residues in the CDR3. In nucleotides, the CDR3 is TGTGCCAGCAGCCAAGGGCTAGCGGGATATGGGGGCAATGAGCAGTTCTTC. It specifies CASSQGLAGYGGNEQFF. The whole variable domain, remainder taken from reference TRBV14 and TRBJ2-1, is EAGVTQFPSHSVIEKGQTVTLRCDPISGHDNLYWYRRVMGKEIKFLLHFVKESKQDESGMPNNRFLAERTGGTYSTLKVQPAELEDSGVYFCASSQGLAGYGGNEQFFGPGTRLTVL.

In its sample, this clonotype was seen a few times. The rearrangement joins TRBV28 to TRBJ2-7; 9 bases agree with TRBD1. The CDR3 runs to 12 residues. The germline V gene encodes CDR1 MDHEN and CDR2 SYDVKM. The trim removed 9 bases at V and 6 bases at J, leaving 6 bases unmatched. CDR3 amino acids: CASAGTGSEQYF. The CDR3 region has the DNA TGTGCCAGTGCCGGGACAGGGAGCGAGCAGTACTTC.

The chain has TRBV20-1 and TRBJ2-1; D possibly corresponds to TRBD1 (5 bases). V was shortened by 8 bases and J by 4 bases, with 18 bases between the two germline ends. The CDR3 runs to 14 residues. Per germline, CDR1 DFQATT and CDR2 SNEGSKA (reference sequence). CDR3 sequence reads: CSPRPLNRYNEQFF. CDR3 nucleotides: TGCAGTCCCAGACCCTTAAACAGGTACAATGAGCAGTTCTTC.

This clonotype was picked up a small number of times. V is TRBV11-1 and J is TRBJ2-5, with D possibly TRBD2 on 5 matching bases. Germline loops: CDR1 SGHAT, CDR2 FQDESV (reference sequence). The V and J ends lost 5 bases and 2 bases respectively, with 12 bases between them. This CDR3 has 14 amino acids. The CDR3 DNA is TGTGCCAGCAGCGTGACTCCGGGACAAGAGACCCAGTACTTC. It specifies CASSVTPGQETQYF.

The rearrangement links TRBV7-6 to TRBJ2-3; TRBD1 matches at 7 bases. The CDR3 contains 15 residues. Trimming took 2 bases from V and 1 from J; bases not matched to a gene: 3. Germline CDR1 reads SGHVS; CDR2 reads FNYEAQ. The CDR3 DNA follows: TGTGCCAGCAGCTTATTTCAGGGGGGCACAGATACGCAGTATTTT. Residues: CASSLFQGGTDTQYF.

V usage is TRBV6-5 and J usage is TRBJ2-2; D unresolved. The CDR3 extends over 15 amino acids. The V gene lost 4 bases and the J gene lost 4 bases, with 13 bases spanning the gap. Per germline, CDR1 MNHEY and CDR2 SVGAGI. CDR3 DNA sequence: TGTGCCAGCAGTTTTTGGACGGAAGGCACCGGGGAGCTGTTTTTT. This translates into CASSFWTEGTGELFF.

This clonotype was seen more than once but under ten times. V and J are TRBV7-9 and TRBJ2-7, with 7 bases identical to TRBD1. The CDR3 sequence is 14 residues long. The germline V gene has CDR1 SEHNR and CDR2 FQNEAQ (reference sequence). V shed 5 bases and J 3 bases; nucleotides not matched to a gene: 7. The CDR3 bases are TGTGCCAGCAGCATGGGGACAGTGGTCTACGAGCAGTACTTC. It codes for CASSMGTVVYEQYF.

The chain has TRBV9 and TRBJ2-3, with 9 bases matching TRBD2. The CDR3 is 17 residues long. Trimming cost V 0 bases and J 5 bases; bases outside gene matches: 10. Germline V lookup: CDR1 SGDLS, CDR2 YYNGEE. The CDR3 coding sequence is TGTGCCAGCAGCGTAGCGAGTAGCGGGAGCCGCAGAGATACGCAGTATTTT. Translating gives CASSVASSGSRRDTQYF.

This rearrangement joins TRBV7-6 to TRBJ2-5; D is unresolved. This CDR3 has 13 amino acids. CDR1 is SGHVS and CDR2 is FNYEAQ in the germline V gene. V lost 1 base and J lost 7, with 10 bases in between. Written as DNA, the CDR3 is TGTGCCAGCAGCTTAGAGGACCGCGGGACCCAGTACTTC. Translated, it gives CASSLEDRGTQYF.

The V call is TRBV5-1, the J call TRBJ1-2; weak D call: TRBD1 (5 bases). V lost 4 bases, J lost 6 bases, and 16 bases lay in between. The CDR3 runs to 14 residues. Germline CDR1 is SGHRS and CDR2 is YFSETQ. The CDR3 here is CASSTIGGTDGYTF. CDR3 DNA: TGCGCCAGCAGCACGATCGGGGGGACGGATGGCTACACCTTC.